These T cell receptor beta chains were read from a single sample in a study of cytomegalovirus exposure and HLA in healthy donors. The data were produced by immunoSEQ multiplex PCR, yet TCRdb's version contains in-frame clones alone and is incomplete. The sample yields under 200,000 clones, 68% seen once. The sequenced material came from PBMCs. The receptors were gathered from a man in his forties or fifties in good health and CMV-seronegative. Both conserved end residues are part of each CDR3. D genes are given only for firm matches. Clone sizes are given selectively: once, few, many, or a class where the clone is expanded.

D,J,V,size,DNA,CDR3
TRBD1,TRBJ1-1,TRBV7-9,NA,TGTGCCAGCAGCTTAGAGGCAGGGGGTGAAGCTTTCTTT,CASSLEAGGEAFF
NA,TRBJ2-5,TRBV14,few,TGTGCCAGCAGCCAAGTCCCCATGGAGAGGCTAGAGACCCAGTACTTC,CASSQVPMERLETQYF
TRBD1,TRBJ1-6,TRBV6-4,NA,TGTGCCAGCAGTGACCGAGGACAGGGCACCTATAATTCACCCCTCCACTTT,CASSDRGQGTYNSPLHF
TRBD1,TRBJ2-1,TRBV4-1,NA,TGCGCCAGCAGCATCAGGGGGTTGAATGAGCAGTTCTTC,CASSIRGLNEQFF
NA,TRBJ1-2,TRBV6-1,NA,TGTGCCAGCAGTGCTTCGCGGGAGATGGCCTATGGCTACACCTTC,CASSASREMAYGYTF
NA,TRBJ2-6,TRBV14,few,TGTGCCAGCAGCCAAGAGGGACAAGTTATCCCCGGGGCCAACGTCCTGACTTTC,CASSQEGQVIPGANVLTF
TRBD1,TRBJ1-1,TRBV5-1,NA,TGCGCCAGCAGATTGGATGGACAGGGGAACACTGAAGCTTTCTTT,CASRLDGQGNTEAFF
TRBD1,TRBJ2-2,TRBV28,NA,TGTGCCAGCAGTTTACCAGGACAGGGAGTAAGGACCGGGGAGCTGTTTTTT,CASSLPGQGVRTGELFF
TRBD1,TRBJ1-4,TRBV5-5,NA,TGTGCCAGCAGCCTGGTGGGGACAGGTGAAAAACTGTTTTTT,CASSLVGTGEKLFF
NA,TRBJ1-5,TRBV6-1,NA,TGTGCCAGCAGTGGAGGCCCGGCAGGGGGCAATCAGCCCCAGCATTTT,CASSGGPAGGNQPQHF
NA,TRBJ1-3,TRBV4-2,NA,TGTGCCAGCAGCCTCGAGGAGGGAATACCTGGAAACACCATATATTTT,CASSLEEGIPGNTIYF
TRBD1,TRBJ2-7,TRBV5-1,NA,TGCGCCAGCAGCTTCACAGGGGTGGGGTACGAGCAGTACTTC,CASSFTGVGYEQYF
TRBD1,TRBJ1-3,TRBV5-4,NA,TGTGCCAGCAGCTTAAGGGGACAGCTCTCTGGAAACACCATATATTTT,CASSLRGQLSGNTIYF
NA,TRBJ2-3,TRBV28,NA,TGTGCCAGCAGGTCTGGCGGGGGCGGTAGCACAGATACGCAGTATTTT,CASRSGGGGSTDTQYF
NA,TRBJ2-3,TRBV6-5,NA,TGTGCCAGCAGTTACTCGACTACCTACGGGGATACGCAGTATTTT,CASSYSTTYGDTQYF
NA,TRBJ2-5,TRBV5-1,few,TGCGCCAGCAGCCCCAGGACAGCAGAGACCCAGTACTTC,CASSPRTAETQYF
TRBD2,TRBJ2-1,TRBV11-2,few,TGTGCCAGCAGCTCCCAGGCGGGGGCCTACAATGAGCAGTTCTTC,CASSSQAGAYNEQFF
NA,TRBJ1-2,TRBV27,NA,TGTGCCAGCAGTTTAGCCCTGGGCTACGGTGGCTACACCTTC,CASSLALGYGGYTF
TRBD1,TRBJ2-5,TRBV6-6,once,TGTGCCAGCAAAACAGGGGGCGCAGAGACCCAGTACTTC,CASKTGGAETQYF
NA,TRBJ2-5,TRBV11-2,NA,TGTGCCAGCAGCTTAATCATTCAAGAGACCCAGTACTTC,CASSLIIQETQYF
TRBD1,TRBJ2-1,TRBV10-3,NA,TGTGCCATCAGTGAACAGGGGCAGGTTGAGCAGTTCTTC,CAISEQGQVEQFF
TRBD2,TRBJ2-1,TRBV6-1,NA,TGTGCCAGCTGGGCTGGGGGCGGGGGGGACCATGAGCAGTTCTTC,CASWAGGGGDHEQFF
TRBD1,TRBJ1-1,TRBV28,NA,TGTGCCATCTCGAGACAGGGGAACACTGAAGCTTTCTTT,CAISRQGNTEAFF
NA,TRBJ1-2,TRBV29-1,NA,TGCAGCGTTGAACGGGCCGGGGATGGGTATGGCTACACCTTC,CSVERAGDGYGYTF
NA,TRBJ1-3,TRBV5-4,NA,TGTGCCAGCAGCTTTGGTCAGGAACACTCTGGAAACACCATATATTTT,CASSFGQEHSGNTIYF
TRBD1,TRBJ2-2,TRBV5-8,NA,TGTGCCAGCAGCCTCTGGGACAGGAACACCGGGGAGCTGTTTTTT,CASSLWDRNTGELFF
TRBD1,TRBJ2-1,TRBV4-2,few,TGTGCCAGCAGCCAAGATCAGACAGGGGGCGGTCAGGGGCAGTTCTTC,CASSQDQTGGGQGQFF
NA,TRBJ2-7,TRBV28,NA,TGTGCCAGCAGTTTGGGCAGGGGGGATAACTACGAGCAGTACTTC,CASSLGRGDNYEQYF
NA,TRBJ1-2,TRBV28,NA,TGTGCCAGCAGTTTCCGAGGACAGCCTCCTTATGGCTACACCTTC,CASSFRGQPPYGYTF
NA,TRBJ1-1,TRBV10-3,few,TGTGCCATCAGTGAGTCTGGGGGGGTGACTGAAGCTTTCTTT,CAISESGGVTEAFF
NA,TRBJ1-1,TRBV9,NA,TGTGCCAGCAGCATGGGACACCTGAACACTGAAGCTTTCTTT,CASSMGHLNTEAFF
NA,TRBJ2-7,TRBV7-2,NA,TGTGCCAGCGGACTTACCTACGAGCAGTACTTC,CASGLTYEQYF
TRBD1,TRBJ1-5,TRBV15,few,TGTGCCACCAGCAGTCTATCCCCGGGACAGGGGCCTCCCCAGCATTTT,CATSSLSPGQGPPQHF
NA,TRBJ2-2,TRBV4-2,NA,TGTGCCAGCAGCCAACTTGGGACTCTTCCGAACACCGGGGAGCTGTTTTTT,CASSQLGTLPNTGELFF
TRBD1,TRBJ1-1,TRBV11-2,NA,TGTGCCAGCAGCTTAGGTATGACAGGGGGCTCGGAGAACACTGAAGCTTTCTTT,CASSLGMTGGSENTEAFF
TRBD1,TRBJ2-7,TRBV7-9,NA,TGTGCCAGCAGCTTAACAGGGGACGAGCAGTACTTC,CASSLTGDEQYF
NA,TRBJ2-7,TRBV5-1,few,TGCGCCAGCAGCTTGGGACAGAGCTCCTACGAGCAGTACTTC,CASSLGQSSYEQYF
NA,TRBJ1-2,TRBV9,few,TGTGCCAGCAGCGTAGGAGGGGCGGGGGGGCTCCTTAACTATGGCTACACCTTC,CASSVGGAGGLLNYGYTF
NA,TRBJ2-1,TRBV5-4,NA,TGTGCCAGCAGCGCTGTAGGGGACAATGAGCAGTTCTTC,CASSAVGDNEQFF
NA,TRBJ1-4,TRBV28,NA,TGTGCCAGCAGTACTCCCCGGTTACAGGGTGTTGCTAATGAAAAACTGTTTTTT,CASSTPRLQGVANEKLFF
NA,TRBJ1-2,TRBV6-5,once,TGTGCCAGCAGACCTCGGCAGGGCCAGGGGGGCTACACCTTC,CASRPRQGQGGYTF
NA,TRBJ2-7,TRBV7-6,NA,TGTGCCAGCGGGCAGGGTGGCGAGCAGTACTTC,CASGQGGEQYF
NA,TRBJ1-6,TRBV28,NA,TGTGCCAGCAGTTGGAACAGGGCCTATAATTCACCCCTCCACTTT,CASSWNRAYNSPLHF
NA,TRBJ1-1,TRBV5-4,NA,TGTGCCAGCAGTCAACAGGAGAACACTGAAGCTTTCTTT,CASSQQENTEAFF